The rows below give T cell receptor beta chains drawn from one sample of a study of blood T cell repertoires in COVID-19. Clones were sequenced by immunoSEQ multiplex PCR, and TCRdb holds only the in-frame ones, with some missing. The sample includes a few hundred thousand clones, around 89% of them seen just once. Sample: peripheral blood. The receptor set was obtained from a woman aged 55-69 years with COVID-19, enrolled during active disease. The CDR3 runs from the conserved cysteine through the conserved F or W. The D gene is left open where the match is weak. Some rows have no size entry. The others give once, few or many, or a class for an expanded clone.

j_call v_call clone_size d_call cdr3_aa cdr3_nt
TRBJ1-5 TRBV15 . . CATSRGPSNQPQHF TGTGCCACCAGCAGAGGGCCTAGCAATCAGCCCCAGCATTTT
TRBJ1-2 TRBV10-3 . TRBD1 CAIRGDRGYGYTF TGTGCCATCAGGGGGGACAGGGGATATGGCTACACCTTC
TRBJ1-1 TRBV2 . TRBD1 CASSRTGVNTEAFF TGTGCCAGCAGTCGGACAGGGGTGAACACTGAAGCTTTCTTT
TRBJ2-1 TRBV4-3 . TRBD2 CASSLLSAGGSNEQFF TGCGCCAGCAGCCTCCTATCAGCGGGGGGCTCCAATGAGCAGTTCTTC
TRBJ2-3 TRBV25-1 . TRBD2 CASSGSLSGGDYTDTQYF TGTGCCAGCAGTGGCTCACTTTCGGGGGGGGACTACACAGATACGCAGTATTTT
TRBJ2-1 TRBV2 . TRBD2 CARGLTVYNEQFF TGTGCCAGGGGACTAACGGTCTACAATGAGCAGTTCTTC
TRBJ1-1 TRBV7-8 . . CASSLAGQNTEAFF TGTGCCAGCAGCTTAGCGGGACAAAACACTGAAGCTTTCTTT
TRBJ1-4 TRBV28 . TRBD1 CASSGGFHEKLFF TGTGCCTCCTCAGGGGGATTTCATGAAAAACTGTTTTTT
TRBJ2-5 TRBV11-3 . TRBD1 CASSRFGQGSGETQYF TGTGCCAGCAGCCGGTTCGGACAGGGTTCTGGAGAGACCCAGTACTTC
TRBJ2-3 TRBV7-2 once TRBD1 CASSLALNPRGRPLSTDTQYF TGTGCCAGCAGCTTAGCACTAAATCCTAGGGGGCGGCCCCTAAGCACAGATACGCAGTATTTT
TRBJ1-5 TRBV7-2 . . CASSLGVPGNQPQHF TGTGCCAGCAGCTTAGGAGTGCCCGGCAATCAGCCCCAGCATTTT
TRBJ1-5 TRBV18 . . CASSPPVGRKNQPQHF TGTGCCAGCTCACCACCGGTAGGGAGGAAAAATCAGCCCCAGCATTTT
TRBJ1-2 TRBV19 . . CASSVTQRGYTF TGTGCCAGTAGTGTGACTCAGCGGGGCTACACCTTC
TRBJ1-1 TRBV2 . . CASSEQGRDTEAFF TGTGCCAGCAGTGAACAGGGTCGGGACACTGAAGCTTTCTTT
TRBJ1-2 TRBV28 . . CASSLPQTGSYGYTF TGTGCCAGCAGTTTACCCCAAACAGGAAGCTATGGCTACACCTTC
TRBJ2-1 TRBV7-2 once TRBD2 CASSRTSTPLGEQFF TGTGCCAGCAGTCGGACTAGCACCCCCTTAGGTGAGCAGTTCTTC
TRBJ1-1 TRBV6-6 . . CASSYGGTEAFF TGTGCCAGCAGTTACGGGGGGACTGAAGCTTTCTTT
TRBJ1-3 TRBV11-3 once . CASSLLSGNTIYF TGTGCCAGCAGCTTACTCTCTGGAAACACCATATATTTT
TRBJ2-1 TRBV6-6 . TRBD2 CASSSTSGGAGEQFF TGTGCCAGCAGTTCGACTAGCGGGGGGGCAGGGGAGCAGTTCTTC
TRBJ2-3 TRBV7-4 . . CASSFRPGTGFTDTQYF TGTGCCAGCAGCTTCCGCCCCGGGACTGGTTTCACAGATACGCAGTATTTT
TRBJ1-2 TRBV2 . TRBD1 CASSIQGKSYGYTF TGTGCCAGCAGTATACAGGGGAAGAGCTATGGCTACACCTTC
TRBJ1-1 TRBV3-1/TRBV3-2 . . CASSRDVYTEAFF TGTGCCAGCAGCCGCGATGTATACACTGAAGCTTTCTTT
TRBJ1-1 TRBV5-6 . . CATRDTLNTEAFF TGTGCCACCCGGGACACCCTGAACACTGAAGCTTTCTTT
TRBJ2-3 TRBV4-2 . TRBD2 CASSHQGLAGTASTDTQYF TGTGCCAGCAGCCATCAGGGACTAGCGGGAACAGCGAGCACAGATACGCAGTATTTT
TRBJ2-7 TRBV4-1 few . CASSQADRNYEQYF TGCGCCAGCAGCCAAGCAGACAGGAACTACGAGCAGTACTTC
TRBJ2-7 TRBV9 . TRBD2 CASSVPGLASSLPLLRPYEQYF TGTGCCAGCAGCGTACCGGGACTAGCGTCCTCGCTTCCCCTTCTCCGGCCCTACGAGCAGTACTTC
TRBJ2-5 TRBV7-2 . . CASSTGLKETQYF TGTGCCAGCAGCACAGGACTAAAAGAGACCCAGTACTTC
TRBJ1-5 TRBV19 few . CASSRQVYSNQPQHF TGTGCCAGTAGTCGACAGGTCTATAGCAATCAGCCCCAGCATTTT
TRBJ2-3 TRBV7-2 . TRBD2 CASSKKTSGNTDTQYF TGTGCCAGCAGCAAAAAGACTAGCGGAAACACAGATACGCAGTATTTT
TRBJ1-1 TRBV4-3 once . CASSQGLGTREAFF TGCGCCAGCAGCCAAGGGCTTGGGACAAGAGAAGCTTTCTTT
TRBJ2-7 TRBV6-5 . TRBD1 CASRRTGGDYEQYF TGTGCCAGCAGGCGGACAGGGGGTGACTACGAGCAGTACTTC
TRBJ1-2 TRBV9 . . CASSDERRVNGYTF TGTGCCAGCAGCGACGAGAGGAGGGTTAACGGCTACACCTTC
TRBJ1-2 TRBV19 . TRBD1 CASSIGVRGVTGYTF TGTGCCAGTAGTATAGGCGTCAGGGGGGTTACTGGCTACACCTTC